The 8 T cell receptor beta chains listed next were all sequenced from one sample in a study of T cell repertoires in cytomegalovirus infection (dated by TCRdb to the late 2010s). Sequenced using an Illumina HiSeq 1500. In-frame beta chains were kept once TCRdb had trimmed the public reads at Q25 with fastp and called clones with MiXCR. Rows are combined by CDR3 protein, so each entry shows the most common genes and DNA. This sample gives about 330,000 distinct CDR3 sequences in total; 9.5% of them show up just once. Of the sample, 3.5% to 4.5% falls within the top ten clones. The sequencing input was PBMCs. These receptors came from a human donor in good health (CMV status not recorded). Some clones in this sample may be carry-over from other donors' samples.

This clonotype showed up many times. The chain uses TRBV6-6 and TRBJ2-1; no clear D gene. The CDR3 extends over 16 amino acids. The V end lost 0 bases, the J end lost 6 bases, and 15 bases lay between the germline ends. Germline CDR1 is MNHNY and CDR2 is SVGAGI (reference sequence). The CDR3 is CASSYSGSPNPNEQFF. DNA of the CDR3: TGTGCCAGCAGTTACTCCGGCTCCCCGAACCCCAATGAGCAGTTCTTC.

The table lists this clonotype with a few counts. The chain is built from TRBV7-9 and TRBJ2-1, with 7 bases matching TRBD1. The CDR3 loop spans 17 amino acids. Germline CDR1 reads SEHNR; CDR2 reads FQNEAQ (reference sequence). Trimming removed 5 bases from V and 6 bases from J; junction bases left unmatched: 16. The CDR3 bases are TGTGCCAGCAGCCCAAAGCCAGACAGGGTGTTTGCCAATGAGCAGTTCTTC. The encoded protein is CASSPKPDRVFANEQFF.

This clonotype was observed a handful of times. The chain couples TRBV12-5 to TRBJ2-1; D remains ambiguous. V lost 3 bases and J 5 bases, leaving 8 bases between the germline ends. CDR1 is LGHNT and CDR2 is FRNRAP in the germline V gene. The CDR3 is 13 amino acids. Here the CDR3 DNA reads TGTGCTAGTGGTTTCGGTTCGGACAATGAGCAGTTCTTC. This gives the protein CASGFGSDNEQFF. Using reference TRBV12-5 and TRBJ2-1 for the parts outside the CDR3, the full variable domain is DARVTQTPRHKVTEMGQEVTMRCQPILGHNTVFWYRQTMMQGLELLAYFRNRAPLDDSGMPKDRFSAEMPDATLATLKIQPSEPRDSAVYFCASGFGSDNEQFFGPGTRLTVL.

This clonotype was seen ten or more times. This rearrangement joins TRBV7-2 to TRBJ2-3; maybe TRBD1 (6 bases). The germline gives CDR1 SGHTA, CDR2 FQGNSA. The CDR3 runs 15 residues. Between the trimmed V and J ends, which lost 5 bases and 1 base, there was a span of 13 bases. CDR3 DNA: TGTGCCAGCAGCCGAGGGGGACGAGGCACAGATACGCAGTATTTT. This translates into CASSRGGRGTDTQYF.

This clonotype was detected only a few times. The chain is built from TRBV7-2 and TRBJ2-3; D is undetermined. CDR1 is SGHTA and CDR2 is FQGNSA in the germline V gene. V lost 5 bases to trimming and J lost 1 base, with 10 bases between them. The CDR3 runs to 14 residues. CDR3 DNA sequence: TGTGCCAGCAGCCCCGAGATGGGCACAGATACGCAGTATTTT. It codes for CASSPEMGTDTQYF.

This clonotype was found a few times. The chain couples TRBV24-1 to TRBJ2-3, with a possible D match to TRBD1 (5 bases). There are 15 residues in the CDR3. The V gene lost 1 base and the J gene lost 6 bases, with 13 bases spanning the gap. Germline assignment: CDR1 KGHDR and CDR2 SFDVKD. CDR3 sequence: CATSDFIQGVDTQYF. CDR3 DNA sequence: TGTGCCACCAGTGATTTTATCCAGGGCGTGGATACGCAGTATTTT.

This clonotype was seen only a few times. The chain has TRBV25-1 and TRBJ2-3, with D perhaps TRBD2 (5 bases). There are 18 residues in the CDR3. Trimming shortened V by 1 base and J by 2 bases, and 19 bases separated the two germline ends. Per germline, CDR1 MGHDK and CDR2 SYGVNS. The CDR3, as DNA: TGTGCCAGCAGTGAATTAGGAGGAGCCAGAAATTACACAGATACGCAGTATTTT. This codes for CASSELGGARNYTDTQYF.

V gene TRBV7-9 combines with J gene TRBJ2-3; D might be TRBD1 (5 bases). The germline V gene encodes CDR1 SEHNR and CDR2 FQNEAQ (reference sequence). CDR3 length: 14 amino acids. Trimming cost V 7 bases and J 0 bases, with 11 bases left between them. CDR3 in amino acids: CASKMDISTDTQYF. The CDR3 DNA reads TGTGCCAGCAAGATGGACATTAGCACAGATACGCAGTATTTT.